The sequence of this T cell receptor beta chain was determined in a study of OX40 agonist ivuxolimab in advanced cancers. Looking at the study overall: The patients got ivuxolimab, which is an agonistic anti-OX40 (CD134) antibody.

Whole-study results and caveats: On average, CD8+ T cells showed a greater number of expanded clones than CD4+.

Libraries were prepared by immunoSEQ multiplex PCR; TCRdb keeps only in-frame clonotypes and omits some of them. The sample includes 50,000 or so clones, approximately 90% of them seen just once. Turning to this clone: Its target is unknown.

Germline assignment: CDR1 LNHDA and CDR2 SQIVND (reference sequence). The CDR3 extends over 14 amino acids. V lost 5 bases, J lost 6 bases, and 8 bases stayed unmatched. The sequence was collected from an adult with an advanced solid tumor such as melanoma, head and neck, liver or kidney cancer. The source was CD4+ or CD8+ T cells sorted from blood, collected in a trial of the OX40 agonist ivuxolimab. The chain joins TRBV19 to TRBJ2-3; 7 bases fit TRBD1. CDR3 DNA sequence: TGTGCCAGTAGTCTCCGGACAGGTAGGGATACGCAGTATTTT. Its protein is CASSLRTGRDTQYF.